This record concerns one TCR beta chain sequence. Enrolment of Seattle patients took place during active infection, and they were followed longitudinally. This specimen belongs to a study of blood T cell repertoires in COVID-19. Study as a whole: Samples representing acute and convalescent COVID-19 were sourced from the United States, Italy and Spain.

In the original workflow: Reference gene primer amplification in the assay estimated nucleated cell counts. Only in-frame clones appear in the TCRdb table, and some are missing; sequencing was by immunoSEQ multiplex PCR. V and J calls and clone size come straight from that table; D and trimming were deduced from the DNA. Here the sample spans around 270,000 clones, approximately 85% being singletons. In germline, CDR1 is SGHRS, CDR2 YFSETQ. V was shortened by 0 bases and J by 8 bases, with 12 bases between the two germline ends. The CDR3 has 14 residues. The chain couples TRBV5-1 to TRBJ1-3; D gene ambiguous. The material sequenced was peripheral blood. The receptor was isolated from a human donor with COVID-19, enrolled during active disease. The donor label of this sample is uncertain. Here the CDR3 reads CASSLAGGRDTIYF. CDR3 bases: TGCGCCAGCAGCTTGGCGGGCGGGAGAGACACCATATATTTT.